Listed below are T cell receptor beta chains from one sample, sequenced in a study of memory CD4+ T cells and cytomegalovirus serostatus. Clones were sequenced by immunoSEQ multiplex PCR, and TCRdb holds only the in-frame ones, with some missing. The sample contains about 46,000 clones, around four fifths of which appear only once. The sample comprised memory CD4+ T cells from blood. Source of these receptors: an adult in good health and CMV-seronegative. The CDR3 runs from the conserved cysteine through the conserved F or W. The D gene is left open where the match is weak. Not every row has a clone size; where given, it reads once, few, many or a size class.

size: .; D: .; J: TRBJ1-2; V: TRBV6-6; CDR3: CASSYVQGNGYTF; DNA: TGTGCCAGCAGTTACGTTCAGGGGAATGGCTACACCTTC
size: .; D: TRBD1; J: TRBJ2-7; V: TRBV6-6; CDR3: CASSPRGTGSDEQYF; DNA: TGTGCCAGCAGTCCCCGCGGGACAGGGTCCGACGAGCAGTACTTC
size: .; D: .; J: TRBJ1-2; V: TRBV6-1; CDR3: CASSGGPWTRYGYTF; DNA: TGTGCCAGCAGTGGGGGACCTTGGACCCGTTATGGCTACACCTTC
size: .; D: .; J: TRBJ1-4; V: TRBV7-2; CDR3: CASSLLTREEKLFF; DNA: TGTGCCAGCAGCTTATTGACAAGGGAAGAAAAACTGTTTTTT
size: .; D: TRBD1; J: TRBJ2-7; V: TRBV2; CDR3: CASSEEGRGRGSKGSYEQYF; DNA: TGTGCCAGCAGTGAAGAAGGCAGGGGGCGAGGGTCAAAGGGGTCCTACGAGCAGTACTTC
size: .; D: .; J: TRBJ1-4; V: TRBV27; CDR3: CASSLQGLNEKLFF; DNA: TGTGCCAGCAGTTTACAGGGACTTAATGAAAAACTGTTTTTT
size: .; D: .; J: TRBJ1-4; V: TRBV7-7; CDR3: CASSLNSGHNEKLFF; DNA: TGTGCTAGCAGCTTAAATTCAGGGCATAATGAAAAACTGTTTTTT
size: once; D: .; J: TRBJ2-3; V: TRBV7-8; CDR3: CASSTSARSTDTQYF; DNA: TGTGCCAGCAGCACCTCGGCCCGGAGCACAGATACGCAGTATTTT
size: .; D: .; J: TRBJ1-2; V: TRBV7-8; CDR3: CASSLTGLNGYTF; DNA: TGTGCCAGCAGCTTAACAGGGCTAAATGGCTACACCTTC
size: .; D: .; J: TRBJ1-1; V: TRBV9; CDR3: CASSAHDRLQNTEAFF; DNA: TGTGCCAGCAGCGCTCACGACAGGCTGCAGAACACTGAAGCTTTCTTT
size: once; D: .; J: TRBJ2-5; V: TRBV5-4; CDR3: CASSSRSSVQETQYF; DNA: TGTGCCAGCAGCTCCAGATCTAGCGTACAAGAGACCCAGTACTTC
size: .; D: .; J: TRBJ1-5; V: TRBV27; CDR3: CASSLPRRVASQPQHF; DNA: TGTGCCAGCAGTTTGCCCCGACGGGTTGCAAGTCAGCCCCAGCATTTT
size: .; D: .; J: TRBJ1-4; V: TRBV27; CDR3: CASRTGEKLFF; DNA: TGTGCCAGCAGAACAGGTGAAAAACTGTTTTTT
size: .; D: TRBD2; J: TRBJ2-7; V: TRBV11-2; CDR3: CASSSRGTGGFYEQYF; DNA: TGTGCCAGCAGCTCCCGCGGTACGGGGGGGTTCTACGAGCAGTACTTC
size: .; D: .; J: TRBJ2-7; V: TRBV7-2; CDR3: CASSLGRQVYEQYF; DNA: TGTGCCAGCAGCTTAGGGCGACAGGTTTACGAGCAGTACTTC
size: .; D: .; J: TRBJ1-2; V: TRBV6-5; CDR3: CACQDGSYGYTF; DNA: TGTGCCTGTCAAGACGGCTCCTATGGCTACACCTTC
size: .; D: .; J: TRBJ2-7; V: TRBV2; CDR3: CASNGGNVDEQYF; DNA: TGTGCCAGCAATGGTGGAAACGTCGACGAGCAGTACTTC
size: .; D: TRBD1; J: TRBJ2-5; V: TRBV19; CDR3: CASSPGGEETQYF; DNA: TGTGCCAGTAGTCCAGGGGGCGAGGAGACCCAGTACTTC
size: .; D: TRBD2; J: TRBJ2-1; V: TRBV7-9; CDR3: CASSLTSGGAMFNEQFF; DNA: TGTGCCAGCAGCTTGACTAGCGGGGGGGCAATGTTCAATGAGCAGTTCTTC
size: once; D: .; J: TRBJ2-7; V: TRBV28; CDR3: CASSPSLGGLSYEQYF; DNA: TGTGCCAGCAGTCCCAGCCTGGGCGGCCTCTCCTACGAGCAGTACTTC
size: .; D: .; J: TRBJ1-2; V: TRBV6-5; CDR3: CASRADYTF; DNA: TGTGCCAGTCGGGCGGATTACACCTTC
size: .; D: TRBD1; J: TRBJ2-1; V: TRBV4-3; CDR3: CASSKTRDSSYNEQFF; DNA: TGCGCCAGCAGCAAAACTCGGGACAGCTCCTACAATGAGCAGTTCTTC
size: .; D: .; J: TRBJ1-1; V: TRBV11-2; CDR3: CASSLVAGWSTEAFF; DNA: TGTGCCAGCAGCTTAGTTGCAGGATGGAGCACTGAAGCTTTCTTT
size: .; D: TRBD1; J: TRBJ2-3; V: TRBV19; CDR3: CASSMSGTGPDTQYF; DNA: TGTGCCAGTAGCATGAGTGGGACAGGACCAGATACGCAGTATTTT
size: .; D: TRBD1; J: TRBJ2-1; V: TRBV6-5; CDR3: CASSKPRDREFF; DNA: TGTGCCAGCAGTAAGCCCAGGGACAGGGAGTTCTTC
size: few; D: TRBD1; J: TRBJ1-2; V: TRBV18; CDR3: CASSVTGVDGYTF; DNA: TGTGCCAGCTCAGTGACAGGGGTGGATGGCTACACCTTC
size: .; D: .; J: TRBJ1-2; V: TRBV4-3; CDR3: CASSKSIYSYGYTF; DNA: TGCGCCAGCAGCAAAAGCATCTATTCCTATGGCTACACCTTC
size: .; D: .; J: TRBJ1-6; V: TRBV2; CDR3: CASSELFGNSPLHF; DNA: TGTGCCAGCAGTGAGCTCTTTGGTAATTCACCCCTCCACTTT
size: few; D: .; J: TRBJ1-1; V: TRBV2; CDR3: CASITNRQDEAFF; DNA: TGTGCCAGCATTACGAATAGACAGGATGAAGCTTTCTTT
size: .; D: .; J: TRBJ2-3; V: TRBV6-5; CDR3: CASSYSPRGTDTQYF; DNA: TGTGCCAGCAGTTACTCCCCCCGGGGAACAGATACGCAGTATTTT
size: .; D: .; J: TRBJ2-5; V: TRBV27; CDR3: CASSSYSGSGWETQYF; DNA: TGTGCCAGCAGCAGTTATTCGGGATCAGGGTGGGAGACCCAGTACTTC
size: .; D: .; J: TRBJ2-7; V: TRBV7-8; CDR3: CASSLLAGPYEQYF; DNA: TGTGCCAGCAGCTTATTAGCAGGGCCCTACGAGCAGTACTTC
size: once; D: .; J: TRBJ1-1; V: TRBV2; CDR3: CASRRTEAFF; DNA: TGTGCCAGCAGGCGGACTGAAGCTTTCTTT
size: .; D: .; J: TRBJ2-5; V: TRBV7-8; CDR3: CASSFRDQETQYF; DNA: TGTGCCAGCAGCTTTAGGGACCAAGAGACCCAGTACTTC
size: .; D: .; J: TRBJ1-2; V: TRBV11-2; CDR3: CASSPIPNYGYTF; DNA: TGTGCCAGCAGCCCGATCCCGAACTATGGCTACACCTTC
size: .; D: .; J: TRBJ1-1; V: TRBV7-9; CDR3: CASSLASGTGYTFF; DNA: TGTGCCAGCAGCTTGGCCTCGGGTACAGGGTATACTTTCTTT
size: .; D: TRBD1; J: TRBJ1-1; V: TRBV7-2; CDR3: CASSLAQGAFKFGEAFF; DNA: TGTGCCAGCAGCTTAGCACAGGGGGCTTTTAAGTTTGGCGAAGCTTTCTTT
size: few; D: .; J: TRBJ1-2; V: TRBV18; CDR3: CASSPIQGGDGYTF; DNA: TGTGCCAGCTCACCTATACAGGGAGGCGATGGCTACACCTTC
size: once; D: .; J: TRBJ2-3; V: TRBV7-9; CDR3: CASSLADLTDTQYF; DNA: TGTGCCAGCAGCTTAGCAGACCTCACAGATACGCAGTATTTT
size: .; D: .; J: TRBJ1-5; V: TRBV6-1; CDR3: CASSEVTGLSQPQHF; DNA: TGTGCCAGCAGTGAAGTAACGGGGCTCAGTCAGCCCCAGCATTTT
size: .; D: TRBD1; J: TRBJ1-5; V: TRBV14; CDR3: CASSLPKTDRAGTNQPQHF; DNA: TGTGCCAGCAGCCTACCCAAAACAGACAGGGCCGGTACCAATCAGCCCCAGCATTTT
size: few; D: TRBD1; J: TRBJ2-2; V: TRBV18; CDR3: CASSTLLGQGTGELFF; DNA: TGTGCCAGCTCAACACTACTGGGACAGGGGACCGGGGAGCTGTTTTTT
size: .; D: .; J: TRBJ1-6; V: TRBV11-2; CDR3: CASRLAGRTYNSPLHF; DNA: TGTGCCAGCAGACTCGCAGGGCGCACCTATAATTCACCCCTCCACTTT
size: .; D: .; J: TRBJ1-1; V: TRBV19; CDR3: CASSILLGGQEAFF; DNA: TGTGCCAGTAGTATTCTCTTGGGAGGTCAAGAAGCTTTCTTT
size: .; D: .; J: TRBJ1-3; V: TRBV7-2; CDR3: CASSLSSGNTIYF; DNA: TGTGCCAGCAGCTTAAGCTCTGGAAACACCATATATTTT
size: .; D: .; J: TRBJ1-3; V: TRBV2; CDR3: CASRTGRTFSGNTIYF; DNA: TGTGCCAGCAGAACGGGACGGACCTTCTCTGGAAACACCATATATTTT
size: few; D: TRBD2; J: TRBJ2-7; V: TRBV13; CDR3: CASSPSGLAAYEQYF; DNA: TGTGCCAGCAGTCCCTCGGGACTAGCGGCCTACGAGCAGTACTTC
size: .; D: TRBD1; J: TRBJ1-1; V: TRBV12-5; CDR3: CASGPGTGRRDTEAFF; DNA: TGTGCTAGTGGGCCCGGGACAGGGCGTAGGGACACTGAAGCTTTCTTT
size: .; D: .; J: TRBJ1-3; V: TRBV4-2; CDR3: CASSQDSLRASGNTIYF; DNA: TGTGCCAGCAGCCAAGATTCACTGAGGGCCTCTGGAAACACCATATATTTT
size: few; D: .; J: TRBJ1-5; V: TRBV27; CDR3: CASSLSSGSNQPQHF; DNA: TGTGCCAGCAGTTTATCGTCGGGTAGCAATCAGCCCCAGCATTTT
size: once; D: .; J: TRBJ1-1; V: TRBV27; CDR3: CASSFGGKLMNTEAFF; DNA: TGTGCCAGCAGTTTCGGGGGGAAGCTAATGAACACTGAAGCTTTCTTT
size: .; D: TRBD2; J: TRBJ2-2; V: TRBV5-4; CDR3: CASSAGLAGGLGTGELFF; DNA: TGTGCCAGCAGCGCCGGACTAGCGGGGGGGCTTGGCACCGGGGAGCTGTTTTTT
size: .; D: .; J: TRBJ2-5; V: TRBV5-1; CDR3: CASSLGAQETQYF; DNA: TGCGCCAGCAGCTTGGGAGCTCAAGAGACCCAGTACTTC
size: .; D: .; J: TRBJ2-7; V: TRBV9; CDR3: CASSRDFGYEQYF; DNA: TGTGCCAGCAGCCGGGACTTTGGGTACGAGCAGTACTTC
size: .; D: .; J: TRBJ1-3; V: TRBV18; CDR3: CASSPPGSSSGNTIYF; DNA: TGTGCCAGCTCACCACCGGGGTCGAGCTCTGGAAACACCATATATTTT
size: .; D: TRBD1; J: TRBJ1-4; V: TRBV5-1; CDR3: CASSQGTASLNEKLFF; DNA: TGCGCCAGCAGCCAGGGGACAGCGAGTTTAAATGAAAAACTGTTTTTT
size: few; D: .; J: TRBJ2-1; V: TRBV6-5; CDR3: CASSYSAGLAYNEQFF; DNA: TGTGCCAGCAGTTACTCTGCGGGACTGGCTTACAATGAGCAGTTCTTC
size: .; D: TRBD1; J: TRBJ1-6; V: TRBV14; CDR3: CASSHGQVIYNSPLHF; DNA: TGTGCCAGCAGCCACGGACAGGTCATCTATAATTCACCCCTCCACTTT
size: .; D: .; J: TRBJ2-5; V: TRBV4-2; CDR3: CASSQGAGNGGKEETQYF; DNA: TGTGCCAGCAGCCAAGGAGCCGGAAACGGGGGCAAAGAAGAGACCCAGTACTTC
size: .; D: .; J: TRBJ2-6; V: TRBV7-2; CDR3: CASTILGDISSGANVLTF; DNA: TGTGCCAGCACAATCCTAGGGGACATCAGCTCTGGGGCCAACGTCCTGACTTTC